A single TCR beta chain is shown here with its context. Its antigen is as yet unknown. Losses at the gene ends were 4 bases for V and 0 bases for J; bases not matched to a gene: 12. CDR3 size: 19 residues. Germline V lookup: CDR1 SGHAT, CDR2 FQNNGV. The record originates from a study of cytomegalovirus exposure and HLA in healthy donors. Whole-study results and caveats: CMV serostatus was the only immune exposure information that was available. Sequencing likely produced, as an artifact, a cluster of highly shared sequence variants. An analysis was carried out later, and it reportedly showed fewer N-insertions in an Asian-associated ancestry cluster than the roughly 700-donor mean. Certain indistinguishable V segments, among them TRBV6-2 and TRBV6-3, were excluded.

Use of 60 Vbeta and 13 Jbeta primers characterized the PCR. The protocol was immunoSEQ multiplex PCR, while the TCRdb copy is restricted to in-frame clones and leaves out a portion. This table lists around 52,000 clones. The sample comprised PBMCs. The sequence was collected from a middle-aged man in good health and CMV-seropositive. V is TRBV11-2 and J is TRBJ2-1; 10 bases line up with TRBD2. The CDR3 DNA reads TGTGCCAGCAGCTCCCCTAGCGGGGGCCGATCGGGCTCCTACAATGAGCAGTTCTTC. This encodes CASSSPSGGRSGSYNEQFF.